This T cell receptor (beta chain) was obtained from a study of control samples from healthy donors and cancer patients. TCRdb's copy holds only in-frame clones and misses some; the assay was immunoSEQ multiplex PCR. Of about 77,000 clones in the sample, approximately 92% were seen once. CDR3 size: 13 residues. V dropped 2 bases and J dropped 6; count of bases not matched to a gene: 2. Germline V CDR1 and CDR2: MNHNS, SASEGT. The TCR sequence derives from a woman aged 55-69 years in good health. Source material: blood. The chain joins TRBV6-1 to TRBJ1-2; 8 nucleotides match TRBD1. CDR3: CASSERTGNGYTF. The CDR3, as DNA: TGTGCCAGCAGTGAAAGGACAGGGAATGGCTACACCTTC.